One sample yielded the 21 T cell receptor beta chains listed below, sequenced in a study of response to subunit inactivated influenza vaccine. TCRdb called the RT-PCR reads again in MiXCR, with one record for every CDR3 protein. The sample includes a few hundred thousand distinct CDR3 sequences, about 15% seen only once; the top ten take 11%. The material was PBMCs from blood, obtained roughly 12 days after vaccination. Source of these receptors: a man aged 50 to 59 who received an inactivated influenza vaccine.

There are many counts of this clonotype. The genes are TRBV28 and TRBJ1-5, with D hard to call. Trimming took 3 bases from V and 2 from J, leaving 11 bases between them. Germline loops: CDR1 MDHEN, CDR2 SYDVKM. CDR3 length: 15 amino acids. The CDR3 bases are TGTGCCAGCAGTTTGGGCCGCCGGGGCAATCAGCCCCAGCATTTT. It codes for CASSLGRRGNQPQHF.

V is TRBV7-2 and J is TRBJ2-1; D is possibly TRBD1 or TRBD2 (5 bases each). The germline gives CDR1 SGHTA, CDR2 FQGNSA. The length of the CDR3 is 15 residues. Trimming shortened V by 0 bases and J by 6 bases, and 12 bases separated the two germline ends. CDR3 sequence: CASSLAGAEVNEQFF. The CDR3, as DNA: TGTGCCAGCAGCTTAGCAGGGGCGGAGGTCAATGAGCAGTTCTTC.

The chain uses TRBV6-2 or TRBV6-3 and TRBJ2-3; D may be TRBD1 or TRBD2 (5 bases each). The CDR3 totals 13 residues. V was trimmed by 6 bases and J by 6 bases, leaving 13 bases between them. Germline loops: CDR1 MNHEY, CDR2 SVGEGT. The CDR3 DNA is TGTGCCAGCAGCCGGGACGTGGAGGATACGCAGTATTTT. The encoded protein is CASSRDVEDTQYF.

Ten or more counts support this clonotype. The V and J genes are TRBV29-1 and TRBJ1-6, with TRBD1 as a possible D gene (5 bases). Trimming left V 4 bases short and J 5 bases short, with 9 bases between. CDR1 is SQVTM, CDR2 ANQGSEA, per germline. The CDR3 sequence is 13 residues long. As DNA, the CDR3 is TGCAGCGTTGCGGACACAAATAATTCACCCCTCCACTTT. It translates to CSVADTNNSPLHF. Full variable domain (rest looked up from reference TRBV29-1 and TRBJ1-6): SAVISQKPSRDICQRGTSLTIQCQVDSQVTMMFWYRQQPGQSLTLIATANQGSEATYESGFVIDKFPISRPNLTFSTLTVSNMSPEDSSIYLCSVADTNNSPLHFGNGTRLTVT.

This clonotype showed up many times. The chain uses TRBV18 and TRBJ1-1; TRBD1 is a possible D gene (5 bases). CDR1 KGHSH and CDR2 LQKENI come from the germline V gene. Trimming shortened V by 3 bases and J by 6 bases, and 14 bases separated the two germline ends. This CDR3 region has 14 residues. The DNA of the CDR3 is TGTGCCAGCTCACCTGGGACGGGGAGCTCTGAAGCTTTCTTT. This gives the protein CASSPGTGSSEAFF.

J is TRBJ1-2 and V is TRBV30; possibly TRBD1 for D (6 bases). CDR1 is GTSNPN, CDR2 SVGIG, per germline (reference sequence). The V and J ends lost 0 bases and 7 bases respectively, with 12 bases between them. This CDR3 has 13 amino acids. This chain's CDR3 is CAWSVVRGLGYTF. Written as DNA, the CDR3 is TGTGCCTGGAGTGTAGTCCGGGGGCTTGGCTACACCTTC.

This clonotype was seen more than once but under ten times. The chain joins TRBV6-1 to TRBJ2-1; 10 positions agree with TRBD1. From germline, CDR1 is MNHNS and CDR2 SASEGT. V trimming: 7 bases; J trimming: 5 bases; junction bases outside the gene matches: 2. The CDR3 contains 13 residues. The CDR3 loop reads CASIGTGDNEQFF. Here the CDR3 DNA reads TGTGCCAGCATCGGGACAGGGGACAATGAGCAGTTCTTC.

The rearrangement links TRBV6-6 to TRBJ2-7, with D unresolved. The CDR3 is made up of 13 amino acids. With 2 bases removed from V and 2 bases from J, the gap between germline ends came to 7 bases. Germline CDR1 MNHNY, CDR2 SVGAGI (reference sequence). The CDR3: CASSYPETYEQYF. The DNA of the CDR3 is TGTGCCAGCAGTTACCCCGAAACCTACGAGCAGTACTTC.

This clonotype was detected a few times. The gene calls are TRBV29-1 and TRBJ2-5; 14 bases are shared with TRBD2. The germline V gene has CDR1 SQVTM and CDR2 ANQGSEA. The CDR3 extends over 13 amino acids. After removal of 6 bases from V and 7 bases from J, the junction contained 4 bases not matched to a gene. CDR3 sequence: CSVRLAGGVTQYF. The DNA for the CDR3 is TGCAGCGTAAGACTAGCGGGGGGGGTGACCCAGTACTTC.

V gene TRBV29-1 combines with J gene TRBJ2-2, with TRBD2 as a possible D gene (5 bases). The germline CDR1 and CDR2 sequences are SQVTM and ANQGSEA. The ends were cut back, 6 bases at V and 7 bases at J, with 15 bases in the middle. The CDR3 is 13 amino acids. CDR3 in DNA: TGCAGCGTCGGACCAGGTGGGAGCGGGGAGCTGTTTTTT. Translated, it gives CSVGPGGSGELFF.

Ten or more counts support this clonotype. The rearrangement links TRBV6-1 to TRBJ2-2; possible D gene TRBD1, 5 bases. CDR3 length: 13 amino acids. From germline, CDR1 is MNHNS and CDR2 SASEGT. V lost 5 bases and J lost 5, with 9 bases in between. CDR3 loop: CASSPRVTGELFF. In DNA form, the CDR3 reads TGTGCCAGCAGTCCCAGGGTTACCGGGGAGCTGTTTTTT.

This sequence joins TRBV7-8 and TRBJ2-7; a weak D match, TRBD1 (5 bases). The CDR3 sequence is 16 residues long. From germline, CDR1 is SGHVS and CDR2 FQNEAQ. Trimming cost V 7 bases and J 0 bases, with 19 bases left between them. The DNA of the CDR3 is TGTGCCAGCACCTTCAGGGCCGCAGGTAACTCCTACGAGCAGTACTTC. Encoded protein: CASTFRAAGNSYEQYF.

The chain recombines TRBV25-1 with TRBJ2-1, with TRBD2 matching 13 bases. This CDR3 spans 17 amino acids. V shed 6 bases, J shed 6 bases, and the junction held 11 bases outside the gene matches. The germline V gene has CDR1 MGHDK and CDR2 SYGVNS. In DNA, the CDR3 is TGTGCCAGCAGATCCCCAGCGGGACTAGCGGGGCCCAATGAGCAGTTCTTC. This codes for CASRSPAGLAGPNEQFF.

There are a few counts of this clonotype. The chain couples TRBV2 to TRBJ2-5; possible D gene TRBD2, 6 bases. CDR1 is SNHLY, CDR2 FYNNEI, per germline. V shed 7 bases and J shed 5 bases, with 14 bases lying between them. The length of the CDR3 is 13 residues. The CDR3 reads CASIRDRGETQYF. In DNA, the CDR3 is TGTGCCAGCATTCGAGATCGGGGGGAGACCCAGTACTTC.

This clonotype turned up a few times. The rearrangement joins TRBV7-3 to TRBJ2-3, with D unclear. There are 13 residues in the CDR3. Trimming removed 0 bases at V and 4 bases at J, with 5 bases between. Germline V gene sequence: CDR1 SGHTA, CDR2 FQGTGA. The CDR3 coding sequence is TGTGCCAGCAGCTTAACGTTCTCAGATACGCAGTATTTT. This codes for CASSLTFSDTQYF.

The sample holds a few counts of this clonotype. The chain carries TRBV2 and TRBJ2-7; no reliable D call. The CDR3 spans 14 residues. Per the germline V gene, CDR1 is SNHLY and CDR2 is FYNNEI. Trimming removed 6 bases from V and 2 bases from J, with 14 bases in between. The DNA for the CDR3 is TGTGCCAGCAGATCGAAGACAACTACCTACGAGCAGTACTTC. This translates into CASRSKTTTYEQYF.

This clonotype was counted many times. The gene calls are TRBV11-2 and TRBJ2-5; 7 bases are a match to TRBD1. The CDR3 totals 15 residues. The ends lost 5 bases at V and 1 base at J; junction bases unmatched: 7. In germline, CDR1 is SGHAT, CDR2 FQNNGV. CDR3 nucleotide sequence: TGTGCCAGCAGCCGACAGGGATCGGGCCAAGAGACCCAGTACTTC. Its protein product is CASSRQGSGQETQYF.

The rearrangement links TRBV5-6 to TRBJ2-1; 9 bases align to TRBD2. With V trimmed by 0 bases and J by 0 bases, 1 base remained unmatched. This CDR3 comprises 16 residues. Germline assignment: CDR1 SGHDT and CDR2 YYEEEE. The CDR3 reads CASSLERGVSYNEQFF. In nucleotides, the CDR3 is TGTGCCAGCAGCTTGGAGCGGGGGGTCTCCTACAATGAGCAGTTCTTC.

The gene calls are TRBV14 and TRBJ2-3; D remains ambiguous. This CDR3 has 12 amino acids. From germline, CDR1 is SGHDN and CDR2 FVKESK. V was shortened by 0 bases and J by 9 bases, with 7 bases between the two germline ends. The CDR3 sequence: CASSQDTVTQYF. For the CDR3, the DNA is TGTGCCAGCAGCCAAGACACGGTAACGCAGTATTTT.

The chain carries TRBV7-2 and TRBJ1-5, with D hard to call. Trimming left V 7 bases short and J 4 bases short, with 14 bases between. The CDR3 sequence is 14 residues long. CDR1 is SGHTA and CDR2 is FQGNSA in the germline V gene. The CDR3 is CASTPWGANQPQHF. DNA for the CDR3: TGTGCCAGCACCCCTTGGGGAGCTAATCAGCCCCAGCATTTT.

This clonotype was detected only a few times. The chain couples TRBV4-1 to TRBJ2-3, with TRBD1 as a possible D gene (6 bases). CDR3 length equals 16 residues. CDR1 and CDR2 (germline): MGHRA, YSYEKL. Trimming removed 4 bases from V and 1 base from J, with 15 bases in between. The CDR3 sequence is CASSPHGKGGTDTQYF. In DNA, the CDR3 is TGCGCCAGCAGCCCCCATGGAAAGGGGGGCACAGATACGCAGTATTTT.